The 27 T cell receptor beta chains below were found in one sample sequenced in a study of T cell changes during pregnancy in multiple sclerosis. Profiling relied on immunoSEQ multiplex PCR, and the TCRdb table lists in-frame clones only, not all of them. This table holds about 69,000 clones, roughly 91% found once. This sample comprised CD4+ T cells from peripheral blood mononuclear cells, obtained in the third trimester of pregnancy. The source of these receptors is a female donor in good health, enrolled as a control in a pregnancy study.

This chain links TRBV7-9 with TRBJ2-7, with 7 bases aligning to TRBD1. The J segment lost 7 bases and the V segment lost 3 bases, leaving 3 bases of the junction unmatched. The CDR3 runs to 12 residues. CDR1 and CDR2 (germline): SEHNR, FQNEAQ (reference sequence). CDR3 amino acids: CASSFGTVEQYF. The DNA of the CDR3 is TGTGCCAGCAGCTTCGGGACAGTTGAGCAGTACTTC.

The chain uses TRBV9 and TRBJ2-3; D might be TRBD1 (5 bases). The V gene lost 0 bases and the J gene lost 0 bases, with 8 bases spanning the gap. This CDR3 spans 15 amino acids. Germline lookup yields CDR1 SGDLS and CDR2 YYNGEE. The CDR3 DNA reads as TGTGCCAGCAGCGTAGTGTCAGGGAGCACAGATACGCAGTATTTT. Amino acids: CASSVVSGSTDTQYF.

The rearrangement uses TRBV21-1 and TRBJ2-7; no DNA check was done on the table's D call, TRBD2. TRBV21-1 is assigned pseudogene status. The CDR3 is 17 residues long. CDR3 nucleotide sequence: TGTGCCAGCAGCACGGGAGGCAGGGCTTCTCCTCTTGACGAGCAGTACTTC. It translates to CASSTGGRASPLDEQYF.

The chain has TRBV5-1 and TRBJ1-2; TRBD1 agrees at 11 bases. Per germline, CDR1 SGHRS and CDR2 YFSETQ. Germline trimming cut 3 bases from V and 8 bases from J; bases unmatched to any gene: 9. This CDR3 is built from 15 residues. The CDR3 DNA reads as TGCGCCAGCAGCTCCTTATTGGGACAGGGGGACGGCTACACCTTC. Its protein is CASSSLLGQGDGYTF.

The chain combines TRBV7-9 with TRBJ2-5; a possible D gene is TRBD2 (6 bases). The germline V gene encodes CDR1 SEHNR and CDR2 FQNEAQ (reference sequence). Trimming stripped 5 bases from V and 6 bases from J, with 13 bases between. The CDR3 has 13 amino acids. CDR3 region: CASSVGLRQTQYF. CDR3 sequence (DNA): TGTGCCAGCAGCGTGGGACTCCGGCAGACCCAGTACTTC.

J is TRBJ2-7 and V is TRBV10-2; D is unresolved. Trimming cost V 0 bases and J 1 base, with 7 bases left between them. The V gene's germline CDR1 is WSHSY and CDR2 SAAADI. The CDR3 spans 14 residues. In nucleotides, the CDR3 is TGCGCCAGCAGTGAGTCACGCAGATCCTACGAGCAGTACTTC. This encodes CASSESRRSYEQYF.

The chain carries TRBV6-5 and TRBJ2-7; D remains ambiguous. Trimming took 4 bases from V and 2 from J, leaving 3 bases between them. Germline CDR1 reads MNHEY; CDR2 reads SVGAGI. The CDR3 is made up of 11 amino acids. Written as DNA, the CDR3 is TGTGCCAGCAGTTCTCCCTACGAGCAGTACTTC. It translates to CASSSPYEQYF.

The genes are TRBV7-6 and TRBJ2-1, with D possibly being TRBD2 (5 bases). CDR3 length: 13 amino acids. V lost 5 bases to trimming and J lost 8 bases, with 13 bases between them. Germline V gene data show CDR1 as SGHVS and CDR2 as FNYEAQ. CDR3 nucleotide sequence: TGTGCCAGCAGCCTGTATAGTAGCGATGAGCAGTTCTTC. Its protein product is CASSLYSSDEQFF.

The chain is built from TRBV7-9 and TRBJ1-1; 12 bases are shared with TRBD1. The CDR3 spans 17 residues. The trim removed 5 bases at V and 3 bases at J, leaving 10 bases unmatched. CDR1 is SEHNR and CDR2 is FQNEAQ in the germline V gene (reference sequence). The CDR3 DNA follows: TGTGCCAGCAGCCCAGAGGGACAGGGGGCGGGGTACACTGAAGCTTTCTTT. Translation: CASSPEGQGAGYTEAFF. Full variable domain (remainder filled in from reference TRBV7-9 and TRBJ1-1): DTGVSQNPRHKITKRGQNVTFRCDPISEHNRLYWYRQTLGQGPEFLTYFQNEAQLEKSRLLSDRFSAERPKGSFSTLEIQRTEQGDSAMYLCASSPEGQGAGYTEAFFGQGTRLTVV.

The chain carries TRBV30 and TRBJ1-3; the D gene is possibly TRBD1 (6 bases). CDR1 is GTSNPN and CDR2 is SVGIG in the germline V gene (reference sequence). The germline V and J ends were trimmed by 0 bases and 0 bases, with 12 bases remaining between them. This CDR3 comprises 16 residues. CDR3 DNA sequence: TGTGCCTGGAGTGTAGGCGGGGGGCTCTCTGGAAACACCATATATTTT. Protein product: CAWSVGGGLSGNTIYF.

The rearrangement joins TRBV7-3 to TRBJ1-1, with D unresolved. The CDR3 contains 14 residues. V was pared by 0 bases and J by 7 bases, with 12 bases between. Germline loops: CDR1 SGHTA, CDR2 FQGTGA. The CDR3 nucleotides read TGTGCCAGCAGCTTAACGCTACTAGGAGATGAAGCTTTCTTT. Translating gives CASSLTLLGDEAFF.

The J gene is TRBJ2-1, the V gene TRBV2, with TRBD1 identical over 8 bases. The J segment lost 8 bases and the V segment lost 6 bases, leaving 6 bases of the junction unmatched. CDR3 length equals 13 residues. Germline CDR1 SNHLY, CDR2 FYNNEI. The CDR3 sequence: CASRGTGPHEQFF. In DNA form, the CDR3 reads TGTGCCAGCAGGGGGACAGGACCGCATGAGCAGTTCTTC.

V is TRBV11-3 and J is TRBJ2-3, with D perhaps TRBD2 (5 bases). The germline gives CDR1 SGHNT, CDR2 YENEEA. The V end lost 5 bases, the J end lost 1 base, and 13 bases lay between the germline ends. The CDR3 spans 15 residues. DNA for the CDR3: TGTGCCAGCAGCCGAAGGGAGTCGGGCACAGATACGCAGTATTTT. This gives the protein CASSRRESGTDTQYF.

The chain employs TRBV6-1 and TRBJ1-5; no definite D call. Germline values: CDR1 MNHNS, CDR2 SASEGT. V lost 3 bases and J lost 0, with 9 bases in between. The CDR3 loop spans 15 amino acids. CDR3 bases: TGTGCCAGCAGTGATGGGCATTCTAGCAATCAGCCCCAGCATTTT. Residues: CASSDGHSSNQPQHF.

The chain employs TRBV30 and TRBJ2-2; possible D gene TRBD2, 7 bases. The CDR3 runs 13 residues. The germline gives CDR1 GTSNPN, CDR2 SVGIG (reference sequence). Trimming stripped 3 bases from V and 7 bases from J, with 12 bases between. The CDR3 spells CAWRGGPGGELFF. CDR3 coding DNA: TGTGCCTGGAGGGGGGGGCCGGGCGGGGAGCTGTTTTTT.

The genes are TRBV6-5 and TRBJ1-6; 8 bases are shared with TRBD1. Trimming removed 6 bases from V and 8 bases from J; junction bases left unmatched: 9. The CDR3 has 15 amino acids. Germline lookup yields CDR1 MNHEY and CDR2 SVGAGI. CDR3 in DNA: TGTGCCAGCAGCCAGGACAGGGTCTCGGATTCACCCCTCCACTTT. This codes for CASSQDRVSDSPLHF.

The chain recombines TRBV6-6 with TRBJ1-3, with D possibly TRBD1 on 6 matching bases. Germline V CDR1 and CDR2: MNHNY, SVGAGI (reference sequence). This CDR3 is built from 16 residues. Trimming pared 5 bases from V and 0 bases from J, leaving 14 bases between. Here the CDR3 reads CASSTDSPTSGNTIYF. For the CDR3, the DNA is TGTGCCAGCAGTACGGACAGCCCAACCTCTGGAAACACCATATATTTT.

The chain employs TRBV5-4 and TRBJ1-2; D is perhaps TRBD1 (5 bases). The CDR3 is 15 amino acids. CDR1 is SGHNT and CDR2 is YYREEE in the germline V gene (reference sequence). Trimming took 0 bases from V and 4 from J, leaving 13 bases between them. The CDR3 DNA reads TGTGCCAGCAGCTTGGGGTCAGGGCCCCTCTATGGCTACACCTTC. Amino acids: CASSLGSGPLYGYTF.

This clone was picked up one time. This chain links TRBV7-9 with TRBJ2-5; 11 nucleotides agree with TRBD2. CDR1 SEHNR and CDR2 FQNEAQ come from the germline V gene (reference sequence). Germline trimming cut 5 bases from V and 5 bases from J; bases unmatched to any gene: 4. This CDR3 contains 14 residues. CDR3 DNA: TGTGCCAGCAGCCCTAGCGGGGGGTGGGAGACCCAGTACTTC. It encodes CASSPSGGWETQYF.

This clone was seen only a few times. The V gene is TRBV29-1, the J gene TRBJ2-7; D is perhaps TRBD1 (6 bases). Germline V lookup: CDR1 SQVTM, CDR2 ANQGSEA. The CDR3 is 12 amino acids. V was clipped by 7 bases and J by 4 bases, with 14 bases between them. CDR3 loop: CSAMGAGYEQYF. The CDR3, as DNA: TGCAGCGCTATGGGGGCAGGGTACGAGCAGTACTTC.

J is TRBJ2-2 and V is TRBV11-3; D possibly corresponds to TRBD1 (6 bases). Germline V gives CDR1 SGHNT, CDR2 YENEEA. V was cut by 1 base and J by 4 bases, with 16 bases left in between. There are 17 residues in the CDR3. The CDR3 sequence is CASSLGSRGTPTGELFF. The CDR3 DNA reads TGTGCCAGCAGCTTAGGATCGAGGGGGACCCCCACCGGGGAGCTGTTTTTT.

The V call is TRBV6-8, the J call TRBJ1-6; 8 bases fit TRBD1. The V gene's germline CDR1 is MNHGY and CDR2 SAAAGT. The CDR3 runs to 14 residues. The junction had 1 base not matched to a gene; V was cut back by 1 base and J by 8 bases. The CDR3 DNA follows: TGTGCCAGCAGTTACTTGACAGGGGATTCACCCCTCCACTTT. Translation gives CASSYLTGDSPLHF.

V usage is TRBV6-1 and J usage is TRBJ1-1; D is unclear. Germline-derived CDR1 and CDR2 are MNHNS and SASEGT. V shed 2 bases and J shed 6 bases, with 4 bases lying between them. The CDR3 is 11 amino acids. The CDR3 DNA follows: TGTGCCAGCAGTGAATATGCTGAAGCTTTCTTT. The encoded protein is CASSEYAEAFF.

This chain uses TRBV6-5 with TRBJ1-5, with TRBD1 matching 7 bases. The CDR3 totals 16 residues. Trimming cost V 0 bases and J 5 bases; bases outside gene matches: 7. Germline assignment: CDR1 MNHEY and CDR2 SVGAGI. The DNA for the CDR3 is TGTGCCAGCAGTTACTCGCGGCCAGGGGGTCATCAGCCCCAGCATTTT. Translation gives CASSYSRPGGHQPQHF.

The V call is TRBV5-1, the J call TRBJ2-3, with 14 bases matching TRBD2. Per germline, CDR1 SGHRS and CDR2 YFSETQ. Losses at the gene ends were 4 bases for V and 10 bases for J; bases not matched to a gene: 8. This CDR3 contains 15 residues. This chain's CDR3 is CASSPSTSGGASQYF. The CDR3 bases are TGCGCCAGCAGCCCCTCGACTAGCGGGGGGGCTTCGCAGTATTTT.

The chain carries TRBV11-2 and TRBJ2-7; D not resolved. Germline-derived CDR1 and CDR2 are SGHAT and FQNNGV. The length of the CDR3 is 17 residues. The germline V and J ends were trimmed by 1 base and 3 bases, with 19 bases remaining between them. The CDR3 protein is CASSLGSFSSNIYEQYF. CDR3 coding DNA: TGTGCCAGCAGCTTAGGGAGTTTCTCCTCCAATATCTACGAGCAGTACTTC.

V usage is TRBV11-2 and J usage is TRBJ1-1; TRBD1 is a possible D gene (6 bases). V shed 2 bases and J shed 5 bases, with 15 bases lying between them. Germline V gene data show CDR1 as SGHAT and CDR2 as FQNNGV. CDR3 length equals 15 residues. CDR3 bases: TGTGCCAGCAGCTTATTCGGAGGACAGACTACTGAAGCTTTCTTT. Translating it yields CASSLFGGQTTEAFF.